The sample holds a few counts of the clone carrying this T cell receptor (beta chain). Its antigen is as yet unknown. The study ran its PCR with 60 Vbeta and 13 Jbeta primers. The method was immunoSEQ multiplex PCR; TCRdb's version includes in-frame clones alone and lacks a portion of them. The sample includes under 200,000 clones, roughly 78% of them seen just once. The data were obtained in a study of cytomegalovirus exposure and HLA in healthy donors. Findings and limits, study-wide: As a later analysis showed, several of the most significant clusters appeared to be linked to common viral pathogens.

This CDR3 is 18 amino acids long. Germline lookup yields CDR1 MGHRA and CDR2 YSYEKL. Trimming took off 3 bases at V and 8 bases at J, with 28 bases between the two ends. Sequenced sample: PBMCs. The source is a woman between 40 and 50 years old in good health and CMV-seronegative. The genes are TRBV4-1 and TRBJ1-2, with D perhaps matching TRBD1 (6 bases). The CDR3 reads CASSQQTTGTRAWGGYTF. CDR3 DNA sequence: TGCGCCAGCAGCCAGCAGACGACAGGCACCCGGGCGTGGGGGGGCTACACCTTC.